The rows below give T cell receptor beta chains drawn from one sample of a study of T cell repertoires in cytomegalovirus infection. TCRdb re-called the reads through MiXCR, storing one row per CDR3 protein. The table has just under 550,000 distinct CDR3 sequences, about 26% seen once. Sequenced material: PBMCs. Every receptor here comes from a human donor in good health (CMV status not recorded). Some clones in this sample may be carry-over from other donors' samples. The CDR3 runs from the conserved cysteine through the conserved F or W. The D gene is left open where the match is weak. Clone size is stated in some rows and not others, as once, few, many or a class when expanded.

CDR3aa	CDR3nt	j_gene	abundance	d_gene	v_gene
CASSDSGTGNEKLFF	TGTGCCAGCAGTGACTCCGGGACAGGGAACGAAAAACTGTTTTTT	TRBJ1-4	-	TRBD1	TRBV6-4
CASSQGHRGSTIYF	TGCGCCAGCAGCCAAGGCCATCGGGGAAGCACCATATATTTT	TRBJ1-3	-	-	TRBV4-1
CDKDGGSTIYF	TGCGACAAGGATGGTGGAAGCACCATATATTTT	TRBJ1-3	-	-	TRBV5-1
CATAGLNTEAFF	TGTGCCACTGCCGGCCTGAACACTGAAGCTTTCTTT	TRBJ1-1	-	-	TRBV6-2/TRBV6-3
CASSSTGWMETQYF	TGTGCCAGCAGTTCCACAGGGTGGATGGAGACCCAGTACTTC	TRBJ2-5	few	-	TRBV12-3/TRBV12-4
CAILGQMNTEAFF	TGTGCCATCCTGGGACAGATGAACACTGAAGCTTTCTTT	TRBJ1-1	many	TRBD1	TRBV10-3
CASSLTSGTGELFF	TGCGCCAGCAGCCTGACTAGCGGCACCGGGGAGCTGTTTTTT	TRBJ2-2	-	TRBD2	TRBV5-1
CASRKGDRVYTEAFF	TGTGCCAGCAGAAAAGGTGACAGGGTTTACACTGAAGCTTTCTTT	TRBJ1-1	-	TRBD1	TRBV5-8
CASTPRGTSVYNEQFF	TGTGCCAGCACCCCCCGCGGGACTAGCGTTTACAATGAGCAGTTCTTC	TRBJ2-1	few	TRBD2	TRBV12-3/TRBV12-4
CASSMGRVLQQPQHF	TGTGCCAGTAGTATGGGCAGGGTCCTCCAACAGCCCCAGCATTTT	TRBJ1-5	once	-	TRBV19
CASSLWTGRVRAGELFF	TGTGCCAGCAGTTTATGGACAGGAAGGGTGAGGGCCGGGGAGCTGTTTTTT	TRBJ2-2	-	TRBD1	TRBV12-3/TRBV12-4
CASSSPPSLNEQFF	TGTGCCAGCAGCTCACCTCCTAGTCTCAATGAGCAGTTCTTC	TRBJ2-1	-	-	TRBV7-9
CASSLKGQGHGYTF	TGTGCCAGCAGTTTGAAGGGGCAGGGCCATGGCTACACCTTC	TRBJ1-2	-	-	TRBV12-3/TRBV12-4
CASSLALRGRIMNEKLFF	TGTGCCAGCAGCTTAGCGCTAAGGGGGCGGATTATGAATGAAAAACTGTTTTTT	TRBJ1-4	-	TRBD1	TRBV7-6
CASSIQDEQFF	TGTGCCAGCAGCATTCAAGATGAGCAGTTCTTC	TRBJ2-1	-	-	TRBV7-9
CASRMYSTDTQYF	TGTGCCAGCAGGATGTATAGCACAGATACGCAGTATTTT	TRBJ2-3	once	-	TRBV27
CASSLRQYTDTQYF	TGTGCCAGCAGCCTCCGACAGTACACAGATACGCAGTATTTT	TRBJ2-3	-	-	TRBV7-6
CASSQVEGTNEQFF	TGCGCCAGCAGCCAAGTAGAGGGTACGAATGAGCAGTTCTTC	TRBJ2-1	few	-	TRBV4-1